This is a list of T cell receptor beta chains from one sample in a study of neurological immune-mediated disorders. TCRdb reanalysed the 5' RACE reads using MiXCR and keeps one entry per CDR3 protein. Counted here are about 120,000 distinct CDR3 sequences, around 3% occurring once; the ten biggest clones make up over 1%. Material for sequencing was PBMCs. Every receptor here comes from a woman in her 30s with multiple sclerosis. Each CDR3 is given with its conserved first and last residue. The D gene is left open where the match is weak. A clone size is listed for some rows: how often the clone was seen (once, few, many), or a class if it is expanded.

DNA: TGCAGTGCTAGAGCAGGGGGCACCACTGAAGCTTTCTTT; CDR3: CSARAGGTTEAFF; V: TRBV20-1; J: TRBJ1-1; size: many; D: TRBD1
DNA: TGTGCCATCAGCGAGAGGCGGAACACTGAAGCTTTCTTT; CDR3: CAISERRNTEAFF; V: TRBV10-3; J: TRBJ1-1; size: many; D: NA
DNA: TGCAGCGACTACAGGGATTTGGACACTGAAGCTTTCTTT; CDR3: CSDYRDLDTEAFF; V: TRBV29-1; J: TRBJ1-1; size: NA; D: NA
DNA: TGTGCCAGCAGTTTCCTTCCGGTGGGGACGGGAAATTCACCCCTCCACTTT; CDR3: CASSFLPVGTGNSPLHF; V: TRBV27; J: TRBJ1-6; size: many; D: NA
DNA: TGTGCCAGCAGTTTTAGAGTGAACACTGAAGCTTTCTTT; CDR3: CASSFRVNTEAFF; V: TRBV12-3/TRBV12-4; J: TRBJ1-1; size: many; D: NA
DNA: TGTGCCAGCAGCCCTGTCGGGGGAGGCGAGCAGTACTTC; CDR3: CASSPVGGGEQYF; V: TRBV5-4; J: TRBJ2-7; size: many; D: NA
DNA: TGTGCCAGAAAGTCAGCCACAGGGCCCTATGGCTACACCTTC; CDR3: CARKSATGPYGYTF; V: TRBV27; J: TRBJ1-2; size: many; D: NA
DNA: TGTGCCAGTAGCATAGCGGGGGCACAGGATACGCAGTATTTT; CDR3: CASSIAGAQDTQYF; V: TRBV19; J: TRBJ2-3; size: many; D: TRBD2
DNA: TGTGCCAGCAGCTTATTAGCGGGAGGGGAAGATACGCAGTATTTT; CDR3: CASSLLAGGEDTQYF; V: TRBV7-6; J: TRBJ2-3; size: few; D: TRBD2
DNA: TGTGCCAGCGTCGCCGGGCACAATGAGCAGTTCTTC; CDR3: CASVAGHNEQFF; V: TRBV6-5; J: TRBJ2-1; size: few; D: NA
DNA: TGTGCCAGTAGTCGGATAGGAGGGACAGGGGGGATGTACGAGCAGTACTTC; CDR3: CASSRIGGTGGMYEQYF; V: TRBV19; J: TRBJ2-7; size: many; D: TRBD1
DNA: TGTGCCAGCAGCTTAGAGGCAGGGCCAGATACGCAGTATTTT; CDR3: CASSLEAGPDTQYF; V: TRBV11-2; J: TRBJ2-3; size: many; D: NA
DNA: TGCGCCAGCAGCTACCTCAGCGAGCAGTACTTC; CDR3: CASSYLSEQYF; V: TRBV5-1; J: TRBJ2-7; size: many; D: NA
DNA: TGCAGTGCTAGAATGGAGCGAGACTATGGCTACACCTTC; CDR3: CSARMERDYGYTF; V: TRBV20-1; J: TRBJ1-2; size: many; D: NA
DNA: TGCGCCAGCAGCTTGGACCCCCCGAACACTGAAGCTTTCTTT; CDR3: CASSLDPPNTEAFF; V: TRBV5-1; J: TRBJ1-1; size: many; D: NA
DNA: TGTGCCAGCGAAGGTCAGTACACTGAAGCTTTCTTT; CDR3: CASEGQYTEAFF; V: TRBV25-1; J: TRBJ1-1; size: many; D: NA
DNA: TGTGCCAGCAGTTTCGAGCGGACTCCCACAGATACGCAGTATTTT; CDR3: CASSFERTPTDTQYF; V: TRBV27; J: TRBJ2-3; size: many; D: NA
DNA: TGCAGTGCTAGAGCGGACAGGGAGCGGAGCACAGATACGCAGTATTTT; CDR3: CSARADRERSTDTQYF; V: TRBV20-1; J: TRBJ2-3; size: many; D: TRBD1
DNA: TGTGCCATCAGTGAGTCGATACAGGGGTTGGACCAGTACTTC; CDR3: CAISESIQGLDQYF; V: TRBV10-3; J: TRBJ2-5; size: NA; D: TRBD1
DNA: TGCAGTGCTAGAGATCGGGGACAGGGGGTCATCAATGGGGGCTACACCTTC; CDR3: CSARDRGQGVINGGYTF; V: TRBV20-1; J: TRBJ1-2; size: few; D: TRBD1
DNA: TGCAGTGCTAACCCGGGACGGCCGAACACTGAAGCTTTCTTT; CDR3: CSANPGRPNTEAFF; V: TRBV20-1; J: TRBJ1-1; size: many; D: NA
DNA: TGTGCCAGCAGCCAACCAGGCCTCATTAACTATGGCTACACCTTC; CDR3: CASSQPGLINYGYTF; V: TRBV3-1; J: TRBJ1-2; size: many; D: NA
DNA: TGCAGTGCTAGAGTAAACAGGGGGCAGAACACTGAAGCTTTCTTT; CDR3: CSARVNRGQNTEAFF; V: TRBV20-1; J: TRBJ1-1; size: many; D: TRBD1
DNA: TGTGCCAGCAGCTCCTGGACGGGTCAGCCCCAGCATTTT; CDR3: CASSSWTGQPQHF; V: TRBV7-2; J: TRBJ1-5; size: many; D: NA
DNA: TGCAGTGCTAGAGAGGGACCTGAAGCTTTCTTT; CDR3: CSAREGPEAFF; V: TRBV20-1; J: TRBJ1-1; size: many; D: NA
DNA: TGTGCCATCTCGGCGGGAGGGCCTATCGGTGAGCAGTTCTTC; CDR3: CAISAGGPIGEQFF; V: TRBV6-2/TRBV6-3; J: TRBJ2-1; size: many; D: TRBD2
DNA: TGTGCCAGCAGTCTCCGGTACCAGACTGAAAAACTGTTTTTT; CDR3: CASSLRYQTEKLFF; V: TRBV6-5; J: TRBJ1-4; size: few; D: NA
DNA: TGTGCCATCAGTGACTTTGCAGATTCTAACTATGGCTACACCTTC; CDR3: CAISDFADSNYGYTF; V: TRBV10-3; J: TRBJ1-2; size: many; D: NA
DNA: TGCGCCAGCATGGCGGGAAACGGTTTGGGCGAGCAGTACTTC; CDR3: CASMAGNGLGEQYF; V: TRBV5-1; J: TRBJ2-7; size: many; D: NA
DNA: TGTGCCAGCAGCCACATTACAGGGCGGAACACTGAAGCTTTCTTT; CDR3: CASSHITGRNTEAFF; V: TRBV14; J: TRBJ1-1; size: many; D: NA
DNA: TGTGCCAGCAGTTACGCAGGGCAGCCCTACGAGCAGTACTTC; CDR3: CASSYAGQPYEQYF; V: TRBV6-5; J: TRBJ2-7; size: many; D: NA
DNA: TGTGCCATCAAGGGACACCATGAGCAGTTCTTC; CDR3: CAIKGHHEQFF; V: TRBV10-3; J: TRBJ2-1; size: many; D: NA
DNA: TGTGCCAGCAAAGGGGCCGATGAGCAGTTCTTC; CDR3: CASKGADEQFF; V: TRBV12-3/TRBV12-4; J: TRBJ2-1; size: many; D: NA
DNA: TGTGCCACCGGGACTAGCGGGGGAGCGGAGCAGTTCTTC; CDR3: CATGTSGGAEQFF; V: TRBV24-1; J: TRBJ2-1; size: many; D: TRBD2
DNA: TGTGCCAGCACCTCCCACGGGGGGGGGCCCACTGAAGCTTTCTTT; CDR3: CASTSHGGGPTEAFF; V: TRBV12-3/TRBV12-4; J: TRBJ1-1; size: NA; D: NA
DNA: TGTGCCAGCAGCGCGACCGAAGATTGGTCAGCACCCCTCCACTTT; CDR3: CASSATEDWSAPLHF; V: TRBV6-2/TRBV6-3; J: TRBJ1-6; size: many; D: NA
DNA: TGCAGTGCCACGGACAGGGACCCCTACGAGCAGTACTTC; CDR3: CSATDRDPYEQYF; V: TRBV20-1; J: TRBJ2-7; size: many; D: TRBD1
DNA: TGCGCCAGCAGCCAAGATCGTTCGAACACTGAAGCTTTCTTT; CDR3: CASSQDRSNTEAFF; V: TRBV4-3; J: TRBJ1-1; size: NA; D: NA
DNA: TGCAGTGCTAGGGGACCCAACGATGAGCAGTTCTTC; CDR3: CSARGPNDEQFF; V: TRBV20-1; J: TRBJ2-1; size: many; D: NA
DNA: TGTGCCAGCACCGACCCAGGACGGGAAGATACGCAGTATTTT; CDR3: CASTDPGREDTQYF; V: TRBV6-2/TRBV6-3; J: TRBJ2-3; size: NA; D: NA
DNA: TGTGCCAGCAGCCCCGGGCCACGCCCGTCTTACGGAGGCTACACCTTC; CDR3: CASSPGPRPSYGGYTF; V: TRBV5-6; J: TRBJ1-2; size: many; D: NA
DNA: TGCAGCGTTGTTTCGTGGGGTGCAGGGGAGAACCGAGAAGCTTTCTTT; CDR3: CSVVSWGAGENREAFF; V: TRBV29-1; J: TRBJ1-1; size: many; D: NA
DNA: TGCAGTGCTGAGGCGGTAGCGGGGGGGCGAACCGGGGAGCTGTTTTTT; CDR3: CSAEAVAGGRTGELFF; V: TRBV20-1; J: TRBJ2-2; size: many; D: TRBD2
DNA: TGCGCCAGCAGCATAGGCACCCTGAACACTGAAGCTTTCTTT; CDR3: CASSIGTLNTEAFF; V: TRBV5-1; J: TRBJ1-1; size: many; D: NA
DNA: TGTGCCATCGGGTCGGGCTCGGTTGAGCAGTTCTTC; CDR3: CAIGSGSVEQFF; V: TRBV10-3; J: TRBJ2-1; size: many; D: NA
DNA: TGCAGTGCTCGGTTGGGGACTGGAAACACCATATATTTT; CDR3: CSARLGTGNTIYF; V: TRBV20-1; J: TRBJ1-3; size: many; D: NA
DNA: TGTGCCAGCAGCGCCGGCCTAGCGGGGTCCACCGGGGAGCTGTTTTTT; CDR3: CASSAGLAGSTGELFF; V: TRBV5-6; J: TRBJ2-2; size: many; D: TRBD2
DNA: TGCGCCAGCAGTCGGGACAGGGGCGGCATTCAGTACTTC; CDR3: CASSRDRGGIQYF; V: TRBV5-1; J: TRBJ2-4; size: many; D: TRBD1
DNA: TGTGCCAGCAGTTACTCTGGGACAGGGACTGAAAAACTGTTTTTT; CDR3: CASSYSGTGTEKLFF; V: TRBV6-5; J: TRBJ1-4; size: few; D: TRBD1
DNA: TGTGCCAGCAGTTCAGGGGGAAATCAGCCCCAGCATTTT; CDR3: CASSSGGNQPQHF; V: TRBV6-5; J: TRBJ1-5; size: many; D: TRBD1
DNA: TGCAGTGCAAACCCGCTCCCGGACGTAGCCAAAAACATTCAGTACTTC; CDR3: CSANPLPDVAKNIQYF; V: TRBV20-1; J: TRBJ2-4; size: many; D: NA
DNA: TGCAGTGCTAGACGGGACTCCAACCTCGGGGCTGAAGCTTTCTTT; CDR3: CSARRDSNLGAEAFF; V: TRBV20-1; J: TRBJ1-1; size: NA; D: NA
DNA: TGTGCCAGCAGCTTTGCCGGGGATGGCTACACCTTC; CDR3: CASSFAGDGYTF; V: TRBV7-9; J: TRBJ1-2; size: many; D: NA
DNA: TGTGCCAGCAGCCCCGGGGGGGTTAAAGAGACCCAGTACTTC; CDR3: CASSPGGVKETQYF; V: TRBV5-5; J: TRBJ2-5; size: many; D: TRBD2
DNA: TGTGCCAGCAGCTTAGATTCGGAGGGCTTTGAGCAGTACTTC; CDR3: CASSLDSEGFEQYF; V: TRBV7-6; J: TRBJ2-7; size: many; D: NA
DNA: TGTGCCAGCAGCTTAGTAAGCGGGGGGATATACAATGAGCAGTTCTTC; CDR3: CASSLVSGGIYNEQFF; V: TRBV7-2; J: TRBJ2-1; size: many; D: TRBD2